Only a few counts were recorded for the clone carrying this T cell receptor beta chain. The data are from a study of T-cell reconstitution after alpha-beta-depleted transplantation in children. A TCRbeta library incorporating unique molecular identifiers was prepared. TCRdb used MiXCR to reprocess the PCR reads, holding one entry per CDR3 protein. This table holds 400,000 to 500,000 distinct CDR3 sequences, 11% found once. This sequence originates from a human donor who donated a stem cell graft to a child with acute myeloid leukemia. The specimen comprised PBMCs from the stem cell graft donor, sampled from the stem cell graft.

The CDR3: CASSFRQAIEQFF. As DNA, the CDR3 is TGTGCCAGCAGCTTTCGACAGGCTATTGAGCAGTTCTTC. The V gene is TRBV7-9, the J gene TRBJ2-1; D might be TRBD1 (6 bases). The CDR3 has 13 residues. V dropped 3 bases and J dropped 9 bases, with 12 bases sitting between them. Germline V lookup: CDR1 SEHNR, CDR2 FQNEAQ (reference sequence).